The rows below give T cell receptor beta chains drawn from one sample of a study of Graves' ophthalmopathy and Graves' hyperthyroidism. TCRdb processed the multiplex PCR reads anew with MiXCR; each CDR3 protein has one entry. Of approximately 480,000 distinct CDR3 sequences listed, approximately 14% are singletons. The specimen sequenced was blood. The receptor set was obtained from a woman in her twenties or thirties with Graves' ophthalmopathy. Each CDR3 is given with its conserved first and last residue. Fields, in order: V gene, D gene, clone size, J gene, CDR3 DNA, CDR3 protein. D genes are given only for firm matches. Clone size is not always given. Where it is, it says once, few, many or a class for expanded clones.

V gene: TRBV18
D gene: NA
clone size: many
J gene: TRBJ2-4
CDR3 DNA: TGTGCCAGCTCACCACGGGACGTATCATTCAAAAACATTCAGTACTTC
CDR3 protein: CASSPRDVSFKNIQYF

V gene: TRBV6-2/TRBV6-3
D gene: NA
clone size: NA
J gene: TRBJ2-7
CDR3 DNA: TGTGCCAGCAGTAGCTTGGGGGTCTGGGGAAACCACGAGCAGTACTTC
CDR3 protein: CASSSLGVWGNHEQYF

V gene: TRBV28
D gene: TRBD2
clone size: many
J gene: TRBJ2-7
CDR3 DNA: TGTGCCAGCAGTCCCCTAGCGGGAGGGGCCTACGAGCAGTACTTC
CDR3 protein: CASSPLAGGAYEQYF

V gene: TRBV7-9
D gene: NA
clone size: few
J gene: TRBJ2-5
CDR3 DNA: TGTGCCGGCACATCTAGGCGGGGAAAAGAAGAGACCCAGTACTTC
CDR3 protein: CAGTSRRGKEETQYF

V gene: TRBV11-2
D gene: TRBD2
clone size: NA
J gene: TRBJ2-5
CDR3 DNA: TGTGCCAGCAGCTTAATGCGGGGGGGCCGCGAGACCCAGTACTTC
CDR3 protein: CASSLMRGGRETQYF

V gene: TRBV7-2
D gene: TRBD1
clone size: many
J gene: TRBJ1-3
CDR3 DNA: TGTGCCAGCAGCCATCGACAGGGGTCTGGAAACACCATATATTTT
CDR3 protein: CASSHRQGSGNTIYF

V gene: TRBV2
D gene: NA
clone size: many
J gene: TRBJ1-1
CDR3 DNA: TGTGCCACCCTCGGGACCTATCGCGCGGGCACTGAAGCTTTCTTT
CDR3 protein: CATLGTYRAGTEAFF

V gene: TRBV30
D gene: NA
clone size: many
J gene: TRBJ1-1
CDR3 DNA: TGTGCCTGGAGTGTTTGGGTGAACACTGAAGCTTTCTTT
CDR3 protein: CAWSVWVNTEAFF

V gene: TRBV28
D gene: NA
clone size: many
J gene: TRBJ1-1
CDR3 DNA: TGTGCCAGCTTACAGGCGTTGAAGAACACTGAAGCTTTCTTT
CDR3 protein: CASLQALKNTEAFF

V gene: TRBV12-3/TRBV12-4
D gene: NA
clone size: many
J gene: TRBJ1-6
CDR3 DNA: TGTGCCAGCAGTTTAAGGGAGGGGGCACCCCTCCACTTT
CDR3 protein: CASSLREGAPLHF

V gene: TRBV28
D gene: NA
clone size: many
J gene: TRBJ1-2
CDR3 DNA: TGTGCCAGCAAACCAGGGTTCCATGGCTACACCTTC
CDR3 protein: CASKPGFHGYTF

V gene: TRBV12-3/TRBV12-4
D gene: NA
clone size: many
J gene: TRBJ1-1
CDR3 DNA: TGTGCCAGCAATAAGTATTTGAACACTGAAGCTTTCTTT
CDR3 protein: CASNKYLNTEAFF

V gene: TRBV28
D gene: NA
clone size: once
J gene: TRBJ1-1
CDR3 DNA: TGTGTCAGCATTGCGACAGACGTTAACACTGAAGCTTTCTTT
CDR3 protein: CVSIATDVNTEAFF